The 21 T cell receptor beta chains below come from one sample, sequenced in a study of control samples from healthy donors and cancer patients. Method: immunoSEQ multiplex PCR; TCRdb's copy keeps in-frame clones and lacks some. The data contain approximately 130,000 clones, roughly 84% of them singletons. Specimen: blood. The receptors here all came from a middle-aged man in good health.

V is TRBV24-1 and J is TRBJ2-3, with D possibly being TRBD1 or TRBD2 (5 bases each). CDR1 is KGHDR, CDR2 SFDVKD, per germline. CDR3 length: 15 amino acids. Trimming removed 3 bases from V and 3 bases from J, with 12 bases in between. The CDR3 loop is CATSDLGTKTDTQYF. The CDR3 DNA sequence: TGTGCCACCAGTGATCTGGGGACGAAAACAGATACGCAGTATTTT.

The V gene is TRBV4-3, the J gene TRBJ1-3; D remains unclear. V gave up 0 bases and J gave up 8 bases, with 20 bases separating them. The CDR3 length is 17 residues. CDR1 is LGHNA, CDR2 YSLEER, per germline. The CDR3 DNA reads as TGCGCCAGCAGCCAAGATCCAATAAAGGGAGACGGAGACACCATATATTTT. Translation gives CASSQDPIKGDGDTIYF.

The rearrangement joins TRBV29-1 to TRBJ2-7, with a tentative D call TRBD1 (6 bases). CDR1 is SQVTM, CDR2 ANQGSEA, per germline. The CDR3 contains 12 residues. V was cut by 5 bases and J by 5 bases, with 13 bases left in between. CDR3: CSVTGTSHEQYF. The CDR3 DNA follows: TGCAGCGTTACCGGGACATCCCACGAGCAGTACTTC.

The rearrangement uses TRBV5-1 and TRBJ1-3, with TRBD1 matching over 9 bases. CDR1 and CDR2 from the germline V gene are SGHRS and YFSETQ. The ends lost 4 bases at V and 3 bases at J; junction bases unmatched: 5. The CDR3 has 15 residues. The CDR3 region has the DNA TGCGCCAGCAGCCCCGGACAGGGGTATGGAAACACCATATATTTT. Encoded protein: CASSPGQGYGNTIYF.

The chain couples TRBV29-1 to TRBJ2-5, with 9 bases matching TRBD2. This CDR3 contains 16 residues. Germline V gene sequence: CDR1 SQVTM, CDR2 ANQGSEA. Losses at the gene ends were 1 base for V and 0 bases for J; bases not matched to a gene: 6. For the CDR3, the DNA is TGCAGCGTTGAAGTATTGCTAGCGGGAAACCAAGAGACCCAGTACTTC. This sequence encodes CSVEVLLAGNQETQYF.

V and J are TRBV15 and TRBJ2-1; D might be TRBD2 (6 bases). The CDR3 has 16 amino acids. Germline CDR1 reads LNHNV; CDR2 reads YYDKDF (reference sequence). V lost 1 base, J lost 0 bases, and 10 bases lay in between. The CDR3 spells CATSRVGSSSYNEQFF. DNA of the CDR3: TGTGCCACCAGCAGAGTCGGGAGTAGCTCCTACAATGAGCAGTTCTTC.

The rearrangement links TRBV15 to TRBJ1-4; a weak D match, TRBD1 (5 bases). The V gene's germline CDR1 is LNHNV and CDR2 YYDKDF (reference sequence). The V end was cut by 1 base, the J end by 7 bases, with 13 bases between. The CDR3 is made up of 15 amino acids. The CDR3 sequence: CATSRGGRVVEKLFF. CDR3 in DNA: TGTGCCACCAGCAGAGGAGGCAGGGTGGTTGAAAAACTGTTTTTT.

Concerning this clone itself: This sample includes further DNA sequences coding for the same CDR3. This chain joins TRBV5-5 and TRBJ1-1, with no clear D. Germline V gene sequence: CDR1 SGHKS, CDR2 YYEKEE (reference sequence). Between the trimmed V and J ends, which lost 0 bases and 5 bases, there was a span of 14 bases. The CDR3 totals 15 residues. CDR3 nucleotides: TGTGCCAGCAGCTTGGTCGCGGGATCAGGTACTGAAGCTTTCTTT. Protein sequence: CASSLVAGSGTEAFF. The whole variable domain, remainder taken from reference TRBV5-5 and TRBJ1-1, is DAGVTQSPTHLIKTRGQQVTLRCSPISGHKSVSWYQQVLGQGPQFIFQYYEKEERGRGNFPDRFSARQFPNYSSELNVNALLLGDSALYLCASSLVAGSGTEAFFGQGTRLTVV.

The V call is TRBV5-1, the J call TRBJ2-7, with 10 bases that match TRBD1. V lost 4 bases to trimming and J lost 5 bases; unmatched junction nucleotides: 12. The germline gives CDR1 SGHRS, CDR2 YFSETQ. The CDR3 covers 16 residues. The CDR3 nucleotides read TGCGCCAGCAGCCCCCCGACCGGGACAGGGGTAGACGAGCAGTACTTC. Residues: CASSPPTGTGVDEQYF. The variable domain in full, completed from reference TRBV5-1 and TRBJ2-7, reads KAGVTQTPRYLIKTRGQQVTLSCSPISGHRSVSWYQQTPGQGLQFLFEYFSETQRNKGNFPGRFSGRQFSNSRSEMNVSTLELGDSALYLCASSPPTGTGVDEQYFGPGTRLTVT.

V usage is TRBV5-1 and J usage is TRBJ2-5; D is possibly TRBD2 (6 bases). Germline CDR1 is SGHRS and CDR2 is YFSETQ. The V gene lost 5 bases and the J gene lost 2 bases, with 10 bases spanning the gap. The CDR3 runs 13 residues. The CDR3 protein is CASRFAGQETQYF. CDR3 nucleotides: TGCGCCAGCAGATTTGCGGGGCAAGAGACCCAGTACTTC.

V and J are TRBV5-8 and TRBJ2-3; 11 nucleotides agree with TRBD2. V lost 4 bases and J lost 2; bases outside the gene matches: 6. Looked up from germline, CDR1 is SGHTS and CDR2 is YDEGEE. CDR3 size: 16 residues. The CDR3 region is CASSRGLAAYTDTQYF. The CDR3 DNA is TGTGCCAGCAGCAGGGGACTAGCGGCCTACACAGATACGCAGTATTTT.

The V gene is TRBV4-3, the J gene TRBJ1-2; D is possibly TRBD1 (6 bases). Germline V CDR1 and CDR2: LGHNA, YSLEER. Trimming cost V 4 bases and J 0 bases, with 15 bases left between them. CDR3 length: 16 amino acids. The CDR3 bases are TGCGCCAGCAGCCCTAAGACAGGCGCCTCTAACTATGGCTACACCTTC. Its protein product is CASSPKTGASNYGYTF.

The V gene is TRBV24-1, the J gene TRBJ1-5; 11 nucleotides agree with TRBD1. Per germline, CDR1 KGHDR and CDR2 SFDVKD. This CDR3 region has 16 residues. The V gene end was trimmed by 4 bases and the J gene end by 6 bases; junction bases not matched to a gene: 7. CDR3: CATSDGQGAWGQPQHF. The DNA for the CDR3 is TGTGCCACCAGTGACGGACAGGGGGCATGGGGTCAGCCCCAGCATTTT.

The chain links TRBV24-1 to TRBJ1-2, with D possibly being TRBD1 (6 bases). This CDR3 is built from 12 residues. Trimming removed 9 bases at V and 1 base at J, with 8 bases between. The germline CDR1 and CDR2 sequences are KGHDR and SFDVKD. Written as DNA, the CDR3 is TGTGCCACCGGGGACATTAACTATGGCTACACCTTC. Protein product: CATGDINYGYTF.

The chain has TRBV6-5 and TRBJ1-4; 11 nucleotides line up with TRBD1. CDR3 length: 15 amino acids. Trimming took 6 bases from V and 7 from J; bases not matched to a gene: 7. Germline V gene sequence: CDR1 MNHEY, CDR2 SVGAGI. CDR3: CASRSAGTGGEKLFF. DNA of the CDR3: TGTGCCAGCAGGTCCGCCGGGACAGGGGGTGAAAAACTGTTTTTT.

The chain couples TRBV6-5 to TRBJ2-1; 8 positions agree with TRBD1. Germline CDR1 reads MNHEY; CDR2 reads SVGAGI. The V and J ends lost 3 bases and 0 bases, in that order; junction bases with no gene match: 4. This CDR3 has 16 amino acids. The DNA of the CDR3 is TGTGCCAGCAGTTATACCGGGACAGGCTCCTACAATGAGCAGTTCTTC. Translating gives CASSYTGTGSYNEQFF.

On this clone itself: Other DNA sequences in the sample encode the same CDR3. The chain joins TRBV7-2 to TRBJ1-2; a weak D match, TRBD1 (5 bases). This CDR3 has 13 residues. Trimming removed 1 base at V and 7 bases at J, with 10 bases between. Germline loops: CDR1 SGHTA, CDR2 FQGNSA. The CDR3 nucleotides are TGTGCCAGCAGCTTAGATGGGGGTGGTGGCTACACCTTC. Translated, it gives CASSLDGGGGYTF.

The CDR3 sequence is CASSHGRLAGASSGDIQYF. Written as DNA, the CDR3 is TGTGCCAGCAGCCACGGCCGACTAGCGGGGGCCTCCTCTGGGGACATTCAGTACTTC. The V and J genes are TRBV11-2 and TRBJ2-4, with TRBD2 identical over 12 bases. V trimming: 5 bases; J trimming: 8 bases; junction bases outside the gene matches: 19. The germline V gene has CDR1 SGHAT and CDR2 FQNNGV. CDR3 length: 19 residues.

V and J are TRBV3-1 (or the pseudogene TRBV3-2) and TRBJ2-1; D unresolved. Per germline, CDR1 LGHDT and CDR2 YNNKEL (reference sequence). This CDR3 is 15 amino acids long. V lost 1 base and J lost 0, with 7 bases in between. CDR3 sequence: CASSQGWGSYNEQFF. The CDR3, as DNA: TGTGCCAGCAGCCAAGGTTGGGGCTCCTACAATGAGCAGTTCTTC.

The chain employs TRBV11-3 and TRBJ1-6, with no clear D. CDR1 SGHNT and CDR2 YENEEA come from the germline V gene. The V gene lost 1 base and the J gene lost 1 base, with 8 bases spanning the gap. The CDR3 length is 16 residues. The CDR3 reads CASSLGRRSYNSPLHF. In DNA, the CDR3 is TGTGCCAGCAGCTTAGGCCGCAGGTCCTATAATTCACCCCTCCACTTT.

The chain has TRBV4-2 and TRBJ1-2; D might be TRBD1 (5 bases). The germline CDR1 and CDR2 sequences are LGHNA and YNFKEQ. The CDR3 length is 12 residues. V was pared by 1 base and J by 7 bases, with 7 bases between. Here the CDR3 DNA reads TGTGCCAGCAGCCAAGTGGGGCTTGGCTACACCTTC. Translating it yields CASSQVGLGYTF.